This T cell receptor (beta chain) was sequenced in a study of shared clonotypes between healthy human individuals. The CDR3 is made up of 14 amino acids. V dropped 6 bases and J dropped 0 bases, with 8 bases sitting between them. CDR1 is MNHEY and CDR2 is SVGAGI in the germline V gene. This clone appeared a single time. Sequencing used immunoSEQ multiplex PCR; TCRdb keeps in-frame clones, though not all of them. The data contain more than 850,000 clones, approximately 80% of them singletons. The V gene is TRBV6-5, the J gene TRBJ1-4; D might be TRBD1 (6 bases). Specimen: memory CD4+ T cells from PBMCs. Documented subset: CD45RA-negative fraction. This sequence originates from a man younger than 35 in good health. Some clones in this sample may be carry-over from other donors' samples. DNA for the CDR3: TGTGCCAGCAGCCGGACAGCAACTAATGAAAAACTGTTTTTT. It codes for CASSRTATNEKLFF.